This TCR beta chain was observed in a study of blood T cell repertoires in COVID-19. Study background: The origin of the acute and convalescent COVID-19 samples was the United States, Italy and Spain. Sources were T cells, B-cell-depleted T cells, or PBMCs; the material itself was cDNA or gDNA.

This clone was seen a handful of times. V lost 9 bases, J lost 8 bases, and 15 bases stayed unmatched. CDR3 length: 14 amino acids. Germline loops: CDR1 SNHLY, CDR2 FYNNEI. The repertoire was sequenced with immunoSEQ multiplex PCR; TCRdb's copy has only in-frame clones and lacks some. The repertoire holds 250,000 to 300,000 clones, with 75% to 90% as singletons. The receptor's source is a man aged 25-40 years with active or convalescent COVID-19. This sequence joins TRBV2 and TRBJ1-1, with 7 bases that match TRBD1. The specimen was peripheral blood. This CDR3 reads CASLRQGSVSEAFF. As DNA, the CDR3 is TGTGCCAGTCTTAGACAGGGTAGTGTCTCCGAAGCTTTCTTT.